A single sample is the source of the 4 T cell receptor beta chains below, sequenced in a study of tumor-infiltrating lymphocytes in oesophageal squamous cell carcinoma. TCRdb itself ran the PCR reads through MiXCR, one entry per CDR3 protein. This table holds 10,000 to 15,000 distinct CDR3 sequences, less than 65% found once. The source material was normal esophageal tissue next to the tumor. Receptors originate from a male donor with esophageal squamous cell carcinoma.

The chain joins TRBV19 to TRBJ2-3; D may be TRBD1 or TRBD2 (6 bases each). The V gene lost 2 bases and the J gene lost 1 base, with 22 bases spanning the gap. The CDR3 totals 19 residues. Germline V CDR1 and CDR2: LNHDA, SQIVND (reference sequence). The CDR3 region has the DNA TGTGCCAGTAGTATAAGGTCACTAGGGGGGACTTACCGCACAGATACGCAGTATTTT. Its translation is CASSIRSLGGTYRTDTQYF. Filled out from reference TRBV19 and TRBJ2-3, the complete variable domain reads DGGITQSPKYLFRKEGQNVTLSCEQNLNHDAMYWYRQDPGQGLRLIYYSQIVNDFQKGDIAEGYSVSREKKESFPLTVTSAQKNPTAFYLCASSIRSLGGTYRTDTQYFGPGTRLTVL.

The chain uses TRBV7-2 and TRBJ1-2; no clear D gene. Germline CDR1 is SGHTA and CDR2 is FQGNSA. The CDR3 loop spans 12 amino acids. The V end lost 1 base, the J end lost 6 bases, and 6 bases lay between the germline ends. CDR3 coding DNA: TGTGCCAGCAGCTTAGGCAGTAATGGCTACACCTTC. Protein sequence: CASSLGSNGYTF.

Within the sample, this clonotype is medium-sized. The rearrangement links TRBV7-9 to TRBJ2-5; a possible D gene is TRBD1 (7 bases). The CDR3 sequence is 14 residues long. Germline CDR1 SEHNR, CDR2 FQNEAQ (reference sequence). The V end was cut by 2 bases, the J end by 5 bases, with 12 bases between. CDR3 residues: CASSLRSGGETQYF. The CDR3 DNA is TGTGCCAGCAGCTTACGGTCAGGGGGGGAGACCCAGTACTTC.

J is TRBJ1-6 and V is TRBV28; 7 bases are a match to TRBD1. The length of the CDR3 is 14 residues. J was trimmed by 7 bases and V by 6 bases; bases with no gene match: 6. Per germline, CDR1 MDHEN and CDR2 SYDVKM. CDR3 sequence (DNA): TGTGCCAGCAGAGCAGGGGGGCAGAATTCACCCCTCCACTTT. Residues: CASRAGGQNSPLHF.